The 17 T cell receptor beta chains below were found in one sample sequenced in a study of blood T cells in healthy people across ages (dated by TCRdb to 2015 to 2017). The library was obtained by 5' RACE. A second PCR of roughly 6 to 11 cycles was run with a J-beta primer mix and a sample-barcoded 5' primer. TCRdb's own reprocessing of the public reads used fastp at Q25 and MiXCR and kept productive beta chains. A single entry per CDR3 protein holds the most common genes and DNA from its merged rows. The sample includes over 1,500,000 distinct CDR3 sequences, with more than 35% observed a single time. The top ten hold roughly 24% of the sample. The sample taken for sequencing was blood. The receptors originated from a human donor in good health.

This chain links TRBV7-2 with TRBJ2-3, with TRBD2 matching 9 bases. Germline lookup yields CDR1 SGHTA and CDR2 FQGNSA. The CDR3 has 16 residues. V lost 1 base, J lost 4 bases, and 6 bases stayed unmatched. In DNA, the CDR3 is TGTGCCAGCAGCTTAGTGGGCGGGGGGGGCGCAGATACGCAGTATTTT. It specifies CASSLVGGGGADTQYF.

The chain links TRBV20-1 to TRBJ1-1, with 9 bases identical to TRBD1. CDR1 and CDR2 (germline): DFQATT, SNEGSKA (reference sequence). This CDR3 has 13 residues. V shed 3 bases, J shed 6 bases, and the junction held 5 bases outside the gene matches. The DNA of the CDR3 is TGCAGTGCTAGTCGGACAGGGGTCCCTGAAGCTTTCTTT. Residues: CSASRTGVPEAFF.

This clonotype was found a few times. The J gene is TRBJ2-4, the V gene TRBV11-3, with 7 nucleotides matching TRBD2. CDR3 length equals 16 residues. Germline CDR1 SGHNT, CDR2 YENEEA. V dropped 2 bases and J dropped 6; count of bases not matched to a gene: 10. DNA for the CDR3: TGTGCCAGCAGCTTATTGGGGGACTACCCTAGAAACATTCAGTACTTC. It encodes CASSLLGDYPRNIQYF. The full variable domain, with the rest looked up from reference TRBV11-3 and TRBJ2-4, is EAGVVQSPRYKIIEKKQPVAFWCNPISGHNTLYWYLQNLGQGPELLIRYENEEAVDDSQLPKDRFSAERLKGVDSTLKIQPAELGDSAVYLCASSLLGDYPRNIQYFGAGTRLSVL.

CDR3: CSAREELSRYTF. CDR3 nucleotides: TGCAGTGCTAGAGAGGAGTTGAGTAGGTACACCTTC. This chain joins TRBV20-1 and TRBJ1-2; no reliable D call. This CDR3 region has 12 residues. V was shortened by 0 bases and J by 11 bases, with 13 bases between the two germline ends. The germline V gene encodes CDR1 DFQATT and CDR2 SNEGSKA (reference sequence).

For the CDR3, the DNA is TGTGCCAGCAGCTTAGTTACGTGGAACACTGAAGCTTTCTTT. Translating it yields CASSLVTWNTEAFF. The chain has TRBV7-2 and TRBJ1-1; no reliable D call. The CDR3 length is 14 residues. Trimming shortened V by 1 base and J by 1 base, and 7 bases separated the two germline ends. Germline CDR1 reads SGHTA; CDR2 reads FQGNSA.

The V gene is TRBV7-9, the J gene TRBJ1-2; D is undetermined. The CDR3 contains 13 residues. Per germline, CDR1 SEHNR and CDR2 FQNEAQ (reference sequence). Deletions cut 8 bases from V and 6 bases from J, with 16 bases between. For the CDR3, the DNA is TGTGCCAGCTCTCAAATGGGCCAGGATGGCTACACCTTC. As protein: CASSQMGQDGYTF.

The chain recombines TRBV6-2 or TRBV6-3 with TRBJ2-7, with 7 bases fitting TRBD2. The last part of the DNA fits TRBJ2-5 better; the J call may be wrong. This CDR3 comprises 14 residues. CDR1 MNHEY and CDR2 SVGEGT come from the germline V gene. The DNA for the CDR3 is TGTGCCAGCTCATCATCATCAGCGGGGGAGACCCAGTACTTC. It specifies CASSSSSAGETQYF.

This clonotype was found a few times. The DNA for the CDR3 is TGTGCCAGCAGCGAACTAACAACTAATGAAAAACTGTTTTTT. It encodes CASSELTTNEKLFF. The V call is TRBV5-6, the J call TRBJ1-4; D not certain. The CDR3 extends over 14 amino acids. Germline CDR1 SGHDT, CDR2 YYEEEE. Trimming took 4 bases from V and 0 from J, leaving 7 bases between them.

The rearrangement uses TRBV6-1 and TRBJ2-2; no firm D call. CDR3 size: 17 residues. Trimming took off 7 bases at V and 0 bases at J, with 18 bases between the two ends. The V gene's germline CDR1 is MNHNS and CDR2 SASEGT. The CDR3 loop is CASTETSRMSNTGELFF. The CDR3 DNA is TGTGCCAGCACCGAAACCTCCCGAATGTCGAACACCGGGGAGCTGTTTTTT.

V gene TRBV11-2 combines with J gene TRBJ2-5; unclear D gene. The CDR3 runs 13 residues. Germline V CDR1 and CDR2: SGHAT, FQNNGV. V gave up 1 base and J gave up 4 bases, with 7 bases separating them. As DNA, the CDR3 is TGTGCCAGCAGCTTAGTACCCTCAGAGACCCAGTACTTC. This translates into CASSLVPSETQYF.

The chain employs TRBV4-3 and TRBJ1-5; D perhaps matches TRBD1 (6 bases). Germline V gene data show CDR1 as LGHNA and CDR2 as YSLEER. The CDR3 runs to 13 residues. Trimming removed 2 bases at V and 8 bases at J, with 10 bases between. CDR3 in DNA: TGCGCCAGCAGCCAATACGAGGGGGAGCCCCAGCATTTT. Its translation: CASSQYEGEPQHF.

This clonotype came up once. The chain joins TRBV5-1 to TRBJ1-3; D is undetermined. Per germline, CDR1 SGHRS and CDR2 YFSETQ. The V and J ends lost 4 bases and 3 bases respectively, with 11 bases between them. The CDR3 has 14 residues. The CDR3 protein is CASSQSVGGNTIYF. In DNA form, the CDR3 reads TGCGCCAGCAGCCAGAGTGTGGGTGGAAACACCATATATTTT.

This clonotype was picked up a small number of times. This may stem from a read error, because a much larger clone lies one nucleotide away. The chain recombines TRBV29-1 with TRBJ2-7, with a possible D match to TRBD1 (6 bases). The CDR3 consists of 13 residues. Per the germline V gene, CDR1 is SQVTM and CDR2 is ANQGSEA. V shed 1 base and J shed 0 bases, with 7 bases lying between them. In DNA, the CDR3 is TGCAGCGTTGAAGTGGGGGCCTCCTACGAGCAGTACTTC. Encoded protein: CSVEVGASYEQYF.

V gene TRBV5-6 combines with J gene TRBJ2-5; 7 nucleotides align to TRBD2. Germline V gives CDR1 SGHDT, CDR2 YYEEEE. This CDR3 has 15 residues. V was pared by 2 bases and J by 5 bases, with 9 bases of the junction left unmatched. The CDR3 region is CASSLSTSEGETQYF. The CDR3 nucleotides are TGTGCCAGCAGCTTATCTACTAGCGAGGGGGAGACCCAGTACTTC.

The count of this clonotype is one. The chain employs TRBV11-1 and TRBJ2-1, with 7 bases lining up with TRBD1. The CDR3 is 16 residues long. V dropped 4 bases and J dropped 1; count of bases not matched to a gene: 7. Per germline, CDR1 SGHAT and CDR2 FQDESV (reference sequence). CDR3 in DNA: TGTGCCAGCAGCTCGAAGGGGGCTATGTCCTACAATGAGCAGTTCTTC. This encodes CASSSKGAMSYNEQFF.

CDR3 sequence reads: CASRPPGPDGSYNSPLHF. For the CDR3, the DNA is TGTGCCAGCAGGCCACCGGGACCTGATGGGTCCTATAATTCACCCCTCCACTTT. V is TRBV6-2 or TRBV6-3 and J is TRBJ1-6; D may be TRBD1 (5 bases). V was shortened by 6 bases and J by 1 base, with 19 bases between the two germline ends. Germline-derived CDR1 and CDR2 are MNHEY and SVGEGT. There are 18 residues in the CDR3.

The chain couples TRBV2 to TRBJ2-1; D might be TRBD1 or TRBD2, each matching 5 bases. Per germline, CDR1 SNHLY and CDR2 FYNNEI. The CDR3 has 15 residues. The V end was cut by 7 bases, the J end by 7 bases, with 20 bases between. This CDR3 reads CASTKGRGPHNEQFF. The CDR3 DNA sequence: TGTGCCAGCACCAAGGGAAGGGGACCACATAATGAGCAGTTCTTC.